Presented here are 13 T cell receptor beta chains from one specimen sequenced in a study of regulatory T cells in long-lasting Graves disease. Time point: persistent/refractory GD, antithyroid drugs over 5 years with positive TRAb. The TCR library was made from RNA that had been extracted from PBMCs in TRIzol. Construction of TCR beta libraries relied on iRepertoire HTBI primers and on Arm-PCR targeting CDR3 regions. Using its own MiXCR run on the multiplex PCR reads, TCRdb lists one record per CDR3 protein. The repertoire includes approximately 400,000 distinct CDR3 sequences, about a quarter of them detected once, and roughly a quarter sits in the top ten. The sequencing used peripheral blood mononuclear cells (PBMCs), collected when the disease was refractory, from a patient treated with antithyroid drugs. These receptors were obtained from a female donor with Graves disease.

This clonotype was picked up many times. The chain joins TRBV28 to TRBJ1-1; TRBD1 might be the D (5 bases). Germline V CDR1 and CDR2: MDHEN, SYDVKM. The CDR3 loop spans 14 amino acids. V lost 3 bases and J lost 1, with 9 bases in between. CDR3 in amino acids: CASSFHRPNTEAFF. In nucleotides, the CDR3 is TGTGCCAGCAGTTTTCACAGGCCGAACACTGAAGCTTTCTTT.

As concerns this clonotype: Sequence at one end of the junction differs from germline and may be a read error. The chain is built from TRBV20-1 and TRBJ2-7; D is perhaps TRBD1 (6 bases). Germline V gene lookup returns CDR1 DFQATT and CDR2 SNEGSKA (reference sequence). CDR3 length: 11 residues. In nucleotides, the CDR3 is TGCAGTGCAAGAACGACAGGCGGCCCGTTGTTC. Encoded protein: CSARTTGGPLF.

In its sample, this clonotype was seen a few times. The chain employs TRBV14 and TRBJ1-4; weak D call: TRBD1 (5 bases). Trimming cost V 1 base and J 7 bases, with 13 bases left between them. Germline CDR1 and CDR2: SGHDN and FVKESK. This CDR3 contains 15 residues. The CDR3 bases are TGTGCCAGCAGCCAAGTAAGGGGAGGTACTGAAAAACTGTTTTTT. Its translation: CASSQVRGGTEKLFF.

This clonotype was seen only a few times. V usage is TRBV28 and J usage is TRBJ2-5; either TRBD1 or TRBD2 may fit D (6 bases each). The V gene lost 6 bases and the J gene lost 4 bases, with 24 bases spanning the gap. Germline V gene sequence: CDR1 MDHEN, CDR2 SYDVKM. CDR3 length: 17 amino acids. This CDR3 is CASSGIGGGWGPETQYF. The CDR3 coding sequence is TGTGCCAGCAGCGGGATTGGAGGGGGATGGGGGCCAGAGACCCAGTACTTC.

This clonotype was seen at least ten times. The chain combines TRBV28 with TRBJ2-3; D is ambiguous. Germline CDR1 and CDR2: MDHEN and SYDVKM. The CDR3 totals 14 residues. Trimming left V 3 bases short and J 6 bases short, with 13 bases between. CDR3 loop: CASSLWGTMDTQYF. The CDR3 bases are TGTGCCAGCAGTTTGTGGGGTACGATGGATACGCAGTATTTT.

J is TRBJ2-7 and V is TRBV4-1; D uncertain. CDR1 and CDR2 from the germline V gene are MGHRA and YSYEKL. Deletions cut 0 bases from V and 4 bases from J, with 13 bases between. CDR3 length: 15 residues. DNA of the CDR3: TGCGCCAGCAGCCAAGATTACTACTCCCTGTACGAGCAGTACTTC. Its protein is CASSQDYYSLYEQYF.

This clonotype was counted at least ten times. V and J are TRBV7-9 and TRBJ2-5; TRBD1 aligns across 7 bases. The V and J ends lost 5 bases and 5 bases, in that order; junction bases with no gene match: 8. The CDR3 consists of 14 residues. CDR1 is SEHNR and CDR2 is FQNEAQ in the germline V gene (reference sequence). CDR3 amino acids: CASSPQTGLETQYF. CDR3 DNA: TGTGCCAGCAGCCCCCAGACAGGGCTGGAGACCCAGTACTTC.

This clonotype has just one count. The chain combines TRBV18 with TRBJ2-1; 12 bases are a match to TRBD2. The CDR3 has 19 residues. Trimming removed 0 bases from V and 3 bases from J; junction bases left unmatched: 9. Germline CDR1 and CDR2: KGHSH and LQKENI. As DNA, the CDR3 is TGTGCCAGCTCACCACCGTGGACTAGCGGGAACCAAATCTACAATGAGCAGTTCTTC. Encoded protein: CASSPPWTSGNQIYNEQFF.

The V and J genes are TRBV6-9 and TRBJ1-1; D is uncertain. Germline CDR1 and CDR2: MNHGY and SVAAGI. V gave up 7 bases and J gave up 1 base, with 10 bases separating them. The CDR3 runs 13 residues. CDR3 sequence reads: CASNNGKNTEAFF. In DNA form, the CDR3 reads TGTGCCAGCAATAACGGGAAGAACACTGAAGCTTTCTTT.

V is TRBV2 and J is TRBJ2-2; TRBD2 aligns across 7 bases. CDR1 and CDR2 from the germline V gene are SNHLY and FYNNEI. The CDR3 sequence is 15 residues long. V was clipped by 2 bases and J by 4 bases; unmatched bases: 4. The CDR3 nucleotides read TGTGCCAGCAGTGAACTAGCGGCCAGCACCGGGGAGCTGTTTTTT. Encoded protein: CASSELAASTGELFF.

The rearrangement joins TRBV5-1 to TRBJ1-1; TRBD1 aligns across 7 bases. CDR1 is SGHRS, CDR2 YFSETQ, per germline. This CDR3 is built from 14 residues. V lost 3 bases and J lost 4; bases outside the gene matches: 6. The CDR3 loop is CASSSSRGFTEAFF. CDR3 nucleotides: TGCGCCAGCAGCTCATCCAGGGGGTTCACTGAAGCTTTCTTT.

This clonotype was observed many times. This sequence joins TRBV2 and TRBJ2-7, with D perhaps matching TRBD2 (5 bases). V shed 6 bases and J shed 2 bases, with 14 bases lying between them. Germline V CDR1 and CDR2: SNHLY, FYNNEI. There are 14 residues in the CDR3. The CDR3 nucleotides read TGTGCCAGCAGCTACCGGACTCCTGCCTACGAGCAGTACTTC. Amino acids: CASSYRTPAYEQYF.

The genes are TRBV20-1 and TRBJ2-3, with 8 positions matching TRBD2. In germline, CDR1 is DFQATT, CDR2 SNEGSKA (reference sequence). The CDR3 is 13 amino acids. After removal of 5 bases from V and 5 bases from J, the junction contained 6 bases not matched to a gene. The CDR3 DNA reads as TGCAGTGCTGGAGCGGGAGTCCGAGATACGCAGTATTTT. Its translation: CSAGAGVRDTQYF.